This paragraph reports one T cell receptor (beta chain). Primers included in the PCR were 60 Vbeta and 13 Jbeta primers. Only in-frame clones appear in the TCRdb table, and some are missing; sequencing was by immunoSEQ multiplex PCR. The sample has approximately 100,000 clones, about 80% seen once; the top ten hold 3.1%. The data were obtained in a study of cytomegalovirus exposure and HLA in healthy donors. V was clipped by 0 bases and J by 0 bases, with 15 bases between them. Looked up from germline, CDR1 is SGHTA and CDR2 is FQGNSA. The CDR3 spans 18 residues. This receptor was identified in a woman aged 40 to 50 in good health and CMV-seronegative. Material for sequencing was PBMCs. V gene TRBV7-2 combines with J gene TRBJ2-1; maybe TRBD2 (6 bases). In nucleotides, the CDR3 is TGTGCCAGCAGCTTAGCGGGTGCCGGGGGTAGCTCCTACAATGAGCAGTTCTTC. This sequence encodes CASSLAGAGGSSYNEQFF.